The rows below give T cell receptor beta chains drawn from one sample of a study of cytomegalovirus exposure and HLA in healthy donors. Libraries were prepared by immunoSEQ multiplex PCR; TCRdb keeps only in-frame clonotypes and omits some of them. The sample contains 89,000 or so clones, about 81% of which appear only once. Sequenced material: PBMCs. Source of these receptors: a man younger than 30 in good health and CMV-seropositive. Both conserved end residues are part of each CDR3.

TRBV28,TRBJ1-5,CASSSGQGNQPQHF
TRBV6-5,TRBJ1-2,CASGRQGGGYGYTF
TRBV27,TRBJ1-5,CASSLTTGFGNQPQHF
TRBV19,TRBJ1-3,CASSSRWTGGPWNSGNTIYF
TRBV7-3,TRBJ2-1,CASSLILAGLDEQFF
TRBV29-1,TRBJ1-1,CSVEAGVMATEAFF
TRBV27,TRBJ2-7,CASKGTGFYEQYF
TRBV7-2,TRBJ2-3,CASSLGWGGTDTQYF
TRBV7-9,TRBJ2-7,CASSLEPAPGLVSYEQYF
TRBV7-2,TRBJ1-1,CASSPRQGGTEAFF
TRBV5-1,TRBJ1-2,CASTLKGQGPYYTF
TRBV6-4,TRBJ2-5,CASSVPGLAVQETQYF
TRBV9,TRBJ2-3,CASSPRDSYSTQYF
TRBV4-1,TRBJ1-5,CASSQDRQAKNQPQHF
TRBV19,TRBJ1-5,CASSSGTGSSNQPQHF
TRBV19,TRBJ1-6,CASSIPEYNSPLHF
TRBV30,TRBJ1-5,CAWSVARLGHQSNQPQHF
TRBV18,TRBJ2-6,CASREAGANVLTF
TRBV29-1,TRBJ2-5,CSVNGGIQTQYF
TRBV6-5,TRBJ2-5,CASSSRDRGATQYF